The 26 T cell receptor beta chains below all came from one sample that was sequenced in a study of blood T cells in healthy people across ages. With a J-beta primer mix and a sample-barcoded 5' primer, a second PCR ran 7 to 11 cycles. TCRdb re-called the 5' RACE reads with MiXCR, one entry per CDR3 protein. The data contain 1.2 million to 1.5 million distinct CDR3 sequences, roughly 40% of them singletons. Sequencing input: blood. All receptors come from a woman between 18 and 30 years old in good health.

The sample holds a few counts of this clonotype. This chain links TRBV15 with TRBJ2-7; the D is unclear. This CDR3 contains 11 residues. V was pared by 1 base and J by 6 bases, with 4 bases between. From germline, CDR1 is LNHNV and CDR2 YYDKDF (reference sequence). The CDR3 loop is CATSRGSEQYF. The CDR3 nucleotides read TGTGCCACCAGCAGAGGCAGCGAGCAGTACTTC. The variable domain in full, completed from reference TRBV15 and TRBJ2-7, reads DAMVIQNPRYQVTQFGKPVTLSCSQTLNHNVMYWYQQKSSQAPKLLFHYYDKDFNNEADTPDNFQSRRPNTSFCFLDIRSPGLGDTAMYLCATSRGSEQYFGPGTRLTVT.

The chain links TRBV27 to TRBJ1-5, with D tentatively TRBD1 (5 bases). The CDR3 totals 17 residues. Germline V gene sequence: CDR1 MNHEY, CDR2 SMNVEV (reference sequence). V gave up 3 bases and J gave up 4 bases, with 19 bases separating them. CDR3: CASSFLSRGRENQPQHF. CDR3 DNA: TGTGCCAGCAGTTTTCTTTCCCGGGGCCGAGAAAATCAGCCCCAGCATTTT.

The V and J genes are TRBV6-6 and TRBJ2-2, with TRBD2 matching over 11 bases. With V trimmed by 2 bases and J by 3 bases, 5 bases remained unmatched. The germline V gene has CDR1 MNHNY and CDR2 SVGAGI (reference sequence). There are 17 residues in the CDR3. CDR3 sequence: CASSYASGRSDTGELFF. The CDR3 DNA sequence: TGTGCCAGCAGTTACGCTAGCGGGAGGTCGGACACCGGGGAGCTGTTTTTT.

The chain combines TRBV20-1 with TRBJ1-5; D perhaps matches TRBD1 (5 bases). This CDR3 region has 16 residues. The germline gives CDR1 DFQATT, CDR2 SNEGSKA (reference sequence). V was trimmed by 6 bases and J by 4 bases, leaving 22 bases between them. CDR3 nucleotide sequence: TGCAGTGCCTATCCGACGGGGGACGGAGGGAATCAGCCCCAGCATTTT. Translated: CSAYPTGDGGNQPQHF.

This clonotype was picked up a small number of times. The J gene is TRBJ2-5, the V gene TRBV29-1, with D possibly TRBD1 on 5 matching bases. V lost 4 bases, J lost 1 base, and 19 bases lay in between. The CDR3 has 16 residues. Germline V gene sequence: CDR1 SQVTM, CDR2 ANQGSEA. Here the CDR3 reads CSVAWGTSAPQETQYF. The DNA of the CDR3 is TGCAGCGTTGCATGGGGCACAAGCGCTCCCCAAGAGACCCAGTACTTC. The variable domain in full, completed from reference TRBV29-1 and TRBJ2-5, reads SAVISQKPSRDICQRGTSLTIQCQVDSQVTMMFWYRQQPGQSLTLIATANQGSEATYESGFVIDKFPISRPNLTFSTLTVSNMSPEDSSIYLCSVAWGTSAPQETQYFGPGTRLLVL.

The V gene is TRBV7-6, the J gene TRBJ1-2; perhaps TRBD1 as D (6 bases). This CDR3 spans 15 amino acids. V lost 1 base, J lost 7 bases, and 16 bases lay in between. Germline assignment: CDR1 SGHVS and CDR2 FNYEAQ. The CDR3 bases are TGTGCCAGCAGCTTAGAAAGCAGGGGCGTAGGTGGCTACACCTTC. Amino acids: CASSLESRGVGGYTF. Combining the CDR3 with reference TRBV7-6 and TRBJ1-2 gives the whole variable domain GAGVSQSPRYKVTKRGQDVALRCDPISGHVSLYWYRQALGQGPEFLTYFNYEAQQDKSGLPNDRFSAERPEGSISTLTIQRTEQRDSAMYRCASSLESRGVGGYTFGSGTRLTVV.

This clonotype was seen a handful of times. J is TRBJ1-5 and V is TRBV12-3 or TRBV12-4; TRBD1 might be the D (6 bases). Trimming cost V 3 bases and J 0 bases, with 9 bases left between them. The CDR3 has 15 amino acids. DNA of the CDR3: TGTGCCAGCAGTTTCGGGACAAATAGCAATCAGCCCCAGCATTTT. Its translation: CASSFGTNSNQPQHF.

This chain connects TRBV7-2 to TRBJ2-3, with D perhaps matching TRBD2 (5 bases). The CDR3 is made up of 16 amino acids. Trimming removed 2 bases from V and 3 bases from J, with 15 bases in between. Germline V gene sequence: CDR1 SGHTA, CDR2 FQGNSA. CDR3 sequence: CASSLFTSGTTDTQYF. The DNA for the CDR3 is TGTGCCAGCAGCTTATTTACGAGCGGAACTACAGATACGCAGTATTTT. Full variable domain (outside the CDR3, taken from reference TRBV7-2 and TRBJ2-3): GAGVSQSPSNKVTEKGKDVELRCDPISGHTALYWYRQSLGQGLEFLIYFQGNSAPDKSGLPSDRFSAERTGGSVSTLTIQRTQQEDSAVYLCASSLFTSGTTDTQYFGPGTRLTVL.

This clonotype has only one observation. CDR3 DNA sequence: TGCGCCAGCAGCTCGGGGGGGCCCCACAATGAGCAGTTCTTC. Amino acid sequence: CASSSGGPHNEQFF. The rearrangement links TRBV5-1 to TRBJ2-1; TRBD2 matches 8 bases. CDR3 size: 14 residues. J gave up 5 bases and V 3 bases, and 4 bases lay outside the gene matches. Germline lookup yields CDR1 SGHRS and CDR2 YFSETQ. The entire variable domain, with the rest obtained from reference TRBV5-1 and TRBJ2-1, is as follows: KAGVTQTPRYLIKTRGQQVTLSCSPISGHRSVSWYQQTPGQGLQFLFEYFSETQRNKGNFPGRFSGRQFSNSRSEMNVSTLELGDSALYLCASSSGGPHNEQFFGPGTRLTVL.

The CDR3 protein is CASSPPGLAGGRNEQFF. As DNA, the CDR3 is TGTGCCAGCAGCCCACCGGGACTAGCGGGGGGGAGGAATGAGCAGTTCTTC. V usage is TRBV7-9 and J usage is TRBJ2-1, with TRBD2 identical over 16 bases. With V trimmed by 5 bases and J by 7 bases, 8 bases remained unmatched. The CDR3 covers 17 residues. CDR1 and CDR2 from the germline V gene are SEHNR and FQNEAQ (reference sequence).

Only a few counts were recorded for this clonotype. This chain joins TRBV20-1 and TRBJ2-7, with TRBD2 matching 11 bases. The junction had 3 bases not matched to a gene; V was cut back by 3 bases and J by 2 bases. CDR1 is DFQATT and CDR2 is SNEGSKA in the germline V gene (reference sequence). This CDR3 spans 14 amino acids. As DNA, the CDR3 is TGCAGTGCTAGTAAGACTAGCGGGACCTACGAGCAGTACTTC. Protein sequence: CSASKTSGTYEQYF.

This chain connects TRBV7-8 to TRBJ2-3; the match to TRBD2 covers 9 bases. V lost 5 bases to trimming and J lost 4 bases; unmatched junction nucleotides: 13. Germline assignment: CDR1 SGHVS and CDR2 FQNEAQ. The CDR3 is made up of 17 amino acids. For the CDR3, the DNA is TGTGCCAGCAGCCAAGCGCTCGGGACTAGCTTCTCAGATACGCAGTATTTT. It encodes CASSQALGTSFSDTQYF.

The chain joins TRBV27 to TRBJ2-1, with D uncertain. The germline gives CDR1 MNHEY, CDR2 SMNVEV (reference sequence). The ends were cut back, 6 bases at V and 3 bases at J, with 9 bases in the middle. The CDR3 extends over 13 amino acids. The CDR3 DNA follows: TGTGCCAGCAGGGGCGGATACTACAATGAGCAGTTCTTC. Translation: CASRGGYYNEQFF.

The chain has TRBV5-1 and TRBJ1-2, with TRBD1 matching over 9 bases. The CDR3 length is 17 residues. V was clipped by 0 bases and J by 2 bases; unmatched bases: 8. CDR1 and CDR2 (germline): SGHRS, YFSETQ. The CDR3 here is CASSLVGQGKVNYGYTF. CDR3 DNA: TGCGCCAGCAGCTTGGTGGGACAGGGAAAGGTGAACTATGGCTACACCTTC.

This clonotype was counted between two and nine times. The chain recombines TRBV4-2 with TRBJ1-1; D might be TRBD1 (6 bases). The CDR3 has 15 residues. Trimming cost V 3 bases and J 0 bases, with 11 bases left between them. Germline CDR1 reads LGHNA; CDR2 reads YNFKEQ. The CDR3 sequence: CASSQDRHLNTEAFF. DNA for the CDR3: TGTGCCAGCAGCCAGGACAGACACTTGAACACTGAAGCTTTCTTT.

The chain recombines TRBV14 with TRBJ2-3, with D possibly TRBD2 on 6 matching bases. This CDR3 is 14 amino acids long. V gave up 6 bases and J gave up 4 bases, with 14 bases separating them. Germline values: CDR1 SGHDN, CDR2 FVKESK. DNA for the CDR3: TGTGCCAGCAGGAACCTCGGGGGAGCAGATACGCAGTATTTT. This codes for CASRNLGGADTQYF.

To note about this clonotype: A much larger clone differs by one base, so this may be a read error. The DNA of the CDR3 is TGTGCCATCGCTGAGCGGGAGTCAGATACGCAGTATTTT. This translates into CAIAERESDTQYF. The chain is built from TRBV10-3 and TRBJ2-3, with 8 bases fitting TRBD2. The germline CDR1 and CDR2 sequences are ENHRY and SYGVKD. J gave up 4 bases and V 8 bases, and 5 bases lay outside the gene matches. The length of the CDR3 is 13 residues.

This rearrangement joins TRBV19 to TRBJ1-2; D gene ambiguous. Germline CDR1 reads LNHDA; CDR2 reads SQIVND (reference sequence). The CDR3 runs to 12 residues. V lost 5 bases and J 10 bases, leaving 14 bases between the germline ends. The CDR3 sequence is CASSPSAAFYTF. In nucleotides, the CDR3 is TGTGCCAGTAGTCCAAGTGCTGCTTTCTACACCTTC.

This chain joins TRBV21-1 and TRBJ2-1; whether TRBD2, the table's D call, matches the DNA was not checked. TRBV21-1 is a pseudogene segment. CDR3 size: 16 residues. The CDR3 region is CASSKGVAGGPDEQFF. The CDR3 DNA follows: TGTGCCAGCAGCAAAGGGGTAGCGGGGGGGCCGGATGAGCAGTTCTTC.

This sequence joins TRBV5-1 and TRBJ2-1; D remains ambiguous. With 4 bases removed from V and 6 bases from J, the gap between germline ends came to 11 bases. The CDR3 is made up of 13 amino acids. CDR1 and CDR2 (germline): SGHRS, YFSETQ. The DNA for the CDR3 is TGCGCCAGCAGCCCTGAACTAAGCAATGAGCAGTTCTTC. Translation: CASSPELSNEQFF.

This clonotype has more than one count but fewer than ten. This rearrangement joins TRBV7-2 to TRBJ1-2; no firm D call. V gave up 3 bases and J gave up 8 bases, with 19 bases separating them. This CDR3 has 15 residues. Germline V gives CDR1 SGHTA, CDR2 FQGNSA. The CDR3 spells CASSLIPLIVYGYTF. DNA for the CDR3: TGTGCCAGCAGCTTGATTCCCCTGATAGTGTACGGCTACACCTTC.

The chain employs TRBV21-1 and TRBJ1-5; the table's D call TRBD1 went unverified against the DNA. TRBV21-1 is a documented pseudogene. The CDR3 totals 16 residues. The CDR3 DNA follows: TGTGCCAGCAGCAATGGGCGGACAGGTACGGGGCAGCCCCAGCATTTT. Protein: CASSNGRTGTGQPQHF.

CDR3 loop: CASREGAYSYGYTF. The DNA of the CDR3 is TGTGCCAGCCGAGAGGGGGCCTATTCCTATGGCTACACCTTC. The chain has TRBV27 and TRBJ1-2; 7 bases are shared with TRBD1. This CDR3 contains 14 residues. CDR1 and CDR2 (germline): MNHEY, SMNVEV (reference sequence). Trimming cost V 8 bases and J 4 bases; bases outside gene matches: 10.

This chain links TRBV29-1 with TRBJ2-5; possibly TRBD2 for D (6 bases). This CDR3 is 14 amino acids long. Per the germline V gene, CDR1 is SQVTM and CDR2 is ANQGSEA. V was clipped by 7 bases and J by 11 bases, with 26 bases between them. The chain's CDR3 is CSAVESGLGSGQYF. The CDR3 DNA follows: TGCAGCGCCGTCGAAAGCGGGTTGGGGAGTGGGCAGTACTTC.

The chain employs TRBV9 and TRBJ1-2; weak D call: TRBD1 (6 bases). Per germline, CDR1 SGDLS and CDR2 YYNGEE. CDR3 length: 14 amino acids. Trimming stripped 0 bases from V and 2 bases from J, with 8 bases between. CDR3 loop: CASSVDRANYGYTF. For the CDR3, the DNA is TGTGCCAGCAGCGTAGACAGGGCCAACTATGGCTACACCTTC.

In its sample, this clonotype was seen a few times. DNA for the CDR3: TGTGCCAGCAGACCCCACGGACAGGGCGGTGGCTACACCTTC. This sequence encodes CASRPHGQGGGYTF. The chain couples TRBV25-1 to TRBJ1-2, with 8 bases that match TRBD1. Per the germline V gene, CDR1 is MGHDK and CDR2 is SYGVNS. The CDR3 is 14 residues long. V shed 6 bases, J shed 7 bases, and the junction held 10 bases outside the gene matches.